This TCR beta chain was documented in a study of human T cells and chemical hapten exposure. About the study: Patch tests applied 0.01% DPC to the upper back and were scored after 6 days.

Noted time point: patch test 3, about 24 weeks after DPC sensitization. As to treatment: therapeutic diphenylcyclopropenone sensitization with weekly scalp DPC. RNA extraction used unfractionated whole blood as the source of total RNA. Alopecia patients between 18 and 70 years old and suitable for DPC were used as donors. Germline loops: CDR1 DFQATT, CDR2 SNEGSKA (reference sequence). The CDR3 covers 13 residues. The V end lost 3 bases, the J end lost 1 base, and 10 bases lay between the germline ends. The library put unique molecular identifiers onto individual cDNA molecules. MiXCR, applied by TCRdb to the RACE reads, yields one record per CDR3 protein. Here the sample spans tens of thousands of distinct CDR3 sequences, about 13% being singletons. This clonotype has at least ten counts.

This chain joins TRBV20-1 and TRBJ2-7; D unclear. Sequencing was performed on whole blood, taken in connection with sensitization to the hapten diphenylcyclopropenone (DPC). The TCR was taken from a middle-aged woman with alopecia areata. Some clones in this sample may be carry-over from other donors' samples. In DNA form, the CDR3 reads TGCAGTGCTAGCCGGGCCAGGTCCTACGAGCAGTACTTC. Encoded protein: CSASRARSYEQYF.